This passage covers 20 T cell receptor beta chains from one sample sequenced in a study of control samples from healthy donors and cancer patients. Assay: immunoSEQ multiplex PCR; the TCRdb copy retains only in-frame clones and omits some. The profile covers some 250,000 clones, with over 70% appearing a single time and 10% to 15% taken by the ten largest. The sequenced sample consisted of PBMCs. These TCRs come from a woman aged 55 to 70 with lung cancer.

This chain joins TRBV19 and TRBJ1-1, with 8 bases that match TRBD1. The CDR3 length is 15 residues. Trimming cost V 1 base and J 4 bases; bases outside gene matches: 5. Germline V CDR1 and CDR2: LNHDA, SQIVND (reference sequence). The CDR3 sequence: CASSIVAGTGTEAFF. For the CDR3, the DNA is TGTGCCAGTAGTATAGTGGCGGGGACAGGCACTGAAGCTTTCTTT.

This clone occurred once. This chain connects TRBV15 to TRBJ1-5, with D tentatively TRBD1 (5 bases). From germline, CDR1 is LNHNV and CDR2 YYDKDF (reference sequence). V lost 1 base to trimming and J lost 10 bases, with 14 bases between them. The CDR3 is 14 amino acids. This CDR3 reads CATSRGPTDYPQHF. The CDR3 bases are TGTGCCACCAGCAGAGGTCCGACAGACTACCCCCAGCATTTT.

The chain links TRBV23-1 to TRBJ1-5, with no clear D. TRBV23-1 is an ORF, and what it does is uncertain. The V end was cut by 2 bases, the J end by 0 bases, with 5 bases between. The CDR3 contains 14 residues. CDR3: CASSQDHSNQPQHF. In DNA form, the CDR3 reads TGCGCCAGCAGTCAAGACCATAGCAATCAGCCCCAGCATTTT.

The genes are TRBV7-3 and TRBJ2-5, with unresolved D. This CDR3 comprises 14 residues. Trimming removed 5 bases from V and 0 bases from J, with 10 bases in between. Germline CDR1 reads SGHTA; CDR2 reads FQGTGA. The DNA for the CDR3 is TGTGCCAGCAGCCTATCCTCATACCAAGAGACCCAGTACTTC. This gives the protein CASSLSSYQETQYF.

The CDR3 spells CASSTNSEQFF. For the CDR3, the DNA is TGTGCCAGCAGCACTAATAGTGAGCAGTTCTTC. The V and J genes are TRBV12-3 or TRBV12-4 and TRBJ2-1; D remains ambiguous. Trimming took off 6 bases at V and 9 bases at J, with 9 bases between the two ends. The CDR3 spans 11 residues.

This clone was picked up a small number of times. This sequence joins TRBV19 and TRBJ2-7, with a weak D call TRBD1 (6 bases). CDR1 is LNHDA and CDR2 is SQIVND in the germline V gene (reference sequence). This CDR3 spans 13 amino acids. V shed 2 bases and J shed 4 bases, with 9 bases lying between them. For the CDR3, the DNA is TGTGCCAGTAGTATAAGAACAGGGTACGAGCAGTACTTC. It specifies CASSIRTGYEQYF.

The chain joins TRBV9 to TRBJ1-4, with D perhaps TRBD1 (6 bases). V dropped 5 bases and J dropped 8 bases, with 7 bases sitting between them. Germline values: CDR1 SGDLS, CDR2 YYNGEE. This CDR3 has 11 residues. CDR3 sequence: CASRGGEKLFF. The CDR3 nucleotides are TGTGCCAGCAGGGGGGGCGAAAAACTGTTTTTT. The entire variable domain, with the rest obtained from reference TRBV9 and TRBJ1-4, is as follows: DSGVTQTPKHLITATGQRVTLRCSPRSGDLSVYWYQQSLDQGLQFLIQYYNGEERAKGNILERFSAQQFPDLHSELNLSSLELGDSALYFCASRGGEKLFFGSGTQLSVL.

This clone has a single count. This chain links TRBV24-1 with TRBJ1-5, with D uncertain. The V and J ends lost 5 bases and 3 bases respectively, with 10 bases between them. Germline CDR1 is KGHDR and CDR2 is SFDVKD. This CDR3 spans 14 amino acids. The CDR3 reads CATSGPLDNQPQHF. The CDR3 region has the DNA TGTGCCACCAGTGGTCCCCTCGACAATCAGCCCCAGCATTTT.

The DNA for the CDR3 is TGTGCCAGCAGTGCCCCGGGGAGTCGGGCGGAGACCCAGTACTTC. It encodes CASSAPGSRAETQYF. The rearrangement uses TRBV28 and TRBJ2-5; tentatively, D is TRBD2 (5 bases). Trimming left V 5 bases short and J 5 bases short, with 18 bases between. Per germline, CDR1 MDHEN and CDR2 SYDVKM. The CDR3 totals 15 residues.

The chain joins TRBV15 to TRBJ2-3; D is possibly TRBD1 (6 bases). The V and J ends lost 1 base and 0 bases respectively, with 11 bases between them. This CDR3 is built from 16 residues. Per the germline V gene, CDR1 is LNHNV and CDR2 is YYDKDF (reference sequence). CDR3 nucleotides: TGTGCCACCAGCAGAGGGACAGATACCAGCACAGATACGCAGTATTTT. Protein product: CATSRGTDTSTDTQYF.

The CDR3 here is CSVWDRETQYF. As DNA, the CDR3 is TGCAGCGTTTGGGACAGAGAGACCCAGTACTTC. The chain carries TRBV29-1 and TRBJ2-5, with 7 bases lining up with TRBD1. V lost 5 bases, J lost 4 bases, and 1 base stayed unmatched. Germline V gene data show CDR1 as SQVTM and CDR2 as ANQGSEA. The CDR3 is 11 amino acids.

This chain connects TRBV19 to TRBJ2-3, with a possible D match to TRBD1 (8 bases). Germline CDR1 LNHDA, CDR2 SQIVND (reference sequence). Trimming shortened V by 4 bases and J by 4 bases, and 21 bases separated the two germline ends. The CDR3 covers 17 residues. For the CDR3, the DNA is TGTGCCAGTAGTAGGACAGGACAGGGCGGGAGTGCAGATACGCAGTATTTT. Protein sequence: CASSRTGQGGSADTQYF.

This clone showed up just a few times. This chain uses TRBV5-5 with TRBJ2-2; 16 nucleotides line up with TRBD2. J was trimmed by 6 bases and V by 0 bases; bases with no gene match: 5. Germline V gives CDR1 SGHKS, CDR2 YYEKEE (reference sequence). The CDR3 spans 18 residues. The CDR3 nucleotides read TGTGCCAGCAGCTTGGCCCCGGGACTAGCGGGGGGGTCCGGGGAGCTGTTTTTT. This codes for CASSLAPGLAGGSGELFF.

The chain links TRBV7-2 to TRBJ1-5; D is ambiguous. Trimming removed 5 bases from V and 2 bases from J, with 10 bases in between. This CDR3 has 14 residues. In germline, CDR1 is SGHTA, CDR2 FQGNSA. The CDR3 DNA sequence: TGTGCCAGCAGCGCCAGCACAGGCAATCAGCCCCAGCATTTT. Encoded protein: CASSASTGNQPQHF.

The rearrangement uses TRBV9 and TRBJ2-5, with a tentative D call TRBD1 (6 bases). V was shortened by 3 bases and J by 5 bases, with 14 bases between the two germline ends. Germline loops: CDR1 SGDLS, CDR2 YYNGEE. The CDR3 has 14 residues. The CDR3 here is CASSAQQGGETQYF. The CDR3 DNA follows: TGTGCCAGCAGCGCTCAACAGGGTGGGGAGACCCAGTACTTC.

The chain combines TRBV20-1 with TRBJ2-7; 11 nucleotides match TRBD1. Losses at the gene ends were 3 bases for V and 5 bases for J; bases not matched to a gene: 9. CDR3 length: 15 amino acids. The V gene's germline CDR1 is DFQATT and CDR2 SNEGSKA (reference sequence). CDR3 coding DNA: TGCAGTGCTAGTGGGGGACAGGGGGAATCCCACGAGCAGTACTTC. Translating gives CSASGGQGESHEQYF.

The rearrangement links TRBV9 to TRBJ2-1; the D is unclear. Trimming removed 3 bases at V and 0 bases at J, with 7 bases between. Germline CDR1 reads SGDLS; CDR2 reads YYNGEE. The CDR3 is 14 residues long. The CDR3 here is CASSETLSYNEQFF. DNA of the CDR3: TGTGCCAGCAGCGAGACGCTCTCCTACAATGAGCAGTTCTTC.

The V call is TRBV6-1, the J call TRBJ1-4; D not resolved. Per the germline V gene, CDR1 is MNHNS and CDR2 is SASEGT. The CDR3 covers 19 residues. The V end was cut by 2 bases, the J end by 3 bases, with 22 bases between. This CDR3 reads CASSEYADSGAYANEKLFF. The DNA for the CDR3 is TGTGCCAGCAGTGAATACGCGGACTCAGGAGCGTATGCTAATGAAAAACTGTTTTTT.

V usage is TRBV12-3 or TRBV12-4 and J usage is TRBJ2-7; tentatively, D is TRBD2 (6 bases). This CDR3 has 12 residues. V dropped 4 bases and J dropped 5 bases, with 9 bases sitting between them. The CDR3 DNA is TGTGCCAGCAGTTGGGACTTCCACGAGCAGTACTTC. Its protein is CASSWDFHEQYF.

The gene calls are TRBV14 and TRBJ1-5; maybe TRBD1 (5 bases). V was shortened by 0 bases and J by 7 bases, with 13 bases between the two germline ends. Germline V gene sequence: CDR1 SGHDN, CDR2 FVKESK. The CDR3 has 15 residues. CDR3 sequence reads: CASSQEKGPRQPQHF. The DNA of the CDR3 is TGTGCCAGCAGCCAAGAAAAGGGGCCCCGGCAGCCCCAGCATTTT.